The 31 T cell receptor beta chains presented below share a single source sample, sequenced in a study of memory CD4+ T cells and cytomegalovirus serostatus. Sequencing used immunoSEQ multiplex PCR; TCRdb keeps in-frame clones, though not all of them. The sample carries 50,000 to 75,000 clones, approximately 78% recorded once. Single viable CD3+CD4+CD8-CD45RO+ cells were sorted as the memory CD4+ T cells. The specimen was memory CD4+ T cells from blood. These receptors were taken from an adult in good health and CMV-seronegative.

The J gene is TRBJ1-4, the V gene TRBV11-2, with TRBD1 identical over 7 bases. The CDR3 covers 19 residues. Germline CDR1 and CDR2: SGHAT and FQNNGV. V lost 5 bases and J lost 7; bases outside the gene matches: 22. The CDR3 DNA sequence: TGTGCCAGCAGCGGAAGACAGGGCCAGGCTTTAGGGAGGACTGAAAAACTGTTTTTT. Protein sequence: CASSGRQGQALGRTEKLFF.

This chain joins TRBV5-1 and TRBJ2-7, with 8 nucleotides matching TRBD2. J lost 4 bases, V lost 4 bases, and 10 bases had no gene match. The CDR3 runs to 15 residues. Germline assignment: CDR1 SGHRS and CDR2 YFSETQ. CDR3 amino acids: CASSLLAAQGYEQYF. The CDR3 DNA sequence: TGCGCCAGCAGCCTACTAGCGGCCCAGGGATACGAGCAGTACTTC.

The V gene is TRBV6-1, the J gene TRBJ1-5; D unresolved. The germline gives CDR1 MNHNS, CDR2 SASEGT. This CDR3 is 18 amino acids long. V lost 2 bases to trimming and J lost 6 bases, with 23 bases between them. The CDR3 here is CASSEYLTALDLAQPQHF. CDR3 DNA sequence: TGTGCCAGCAGTGAATATCTCACGGCCCTTGATCTAGCTCAGCCCCAGCATTTT.

The V gene is TRBV29-1, the J gene TRBJ2-3, with 8 bases fitting TRBD2. From germline, CDR1 is SQVTM and CDR2 ANQGSEA. Trimming at V came to 8 bases and at J to 2 bases, leaving 12 bases not matched to a gene. This CDR3 spans 15 amino acids. CDR3 bases: TGCAGCAGCCCGGGATCTAGCGGGCCCACAGATACGCAGTATTTT. Encoded protein: CSSPGSSGPTDTQYF.

The CDR3 bases are TGCAGTGCTGGGACTACCTACGAGCAGTACTTC. It encodes CSAGTTYEQYF. The chain combines TRBV20-1 with TRBJ2-7; 7 bases align to TRBD2. There are 11 residues in the CDR3. J was trimmed by 2 bases and V by 5 bases; bases with no gene match: 0. Germline assignment: CDR1 DFQATT and CDR2 SNEGSKA (reference sequence).

This CDR3 is CASSPRDRRTGETQYF. The CDR3 DNA follows: TGTGCCAGCAGCCCCCGGGACAGGCGCACGGGGGAGACCCAGTACTTC. The genes are TRBV11-1 and TRBJ2-5; 8 bases match TRBD1. Trimming removed 5 bases from V and 5 bases from J; junction bases left unmatched: 13. There are 16 residues in the CDR3. Germline lookup yields CDR1 SGHAT and CDR2 FQDESV (reference sequence).

This clone appeared a single time. The V call is TRBV30, the J call TRBJ2-3, with TRBD2 matching over 10 bases. This CDR3 is 14 amino acids long. Germline V gene sequence: CDR1 GTSNPN, CDR2 SVGIG (reference sequence). With 3 bases clipped from V and 8 bases from J, the junction kept 8 bases outside the gene matches. As DNA, the CDR3 is TGTGCCTGGAGAGCAGCGGGGGGGCCTGGTACGCAGTATTTT. Translation gives CAWRAAGGPGTQYF.

CDR3 sequence reads: CASSLTGEPNQPQHF. The CDR3 DNA sequence: TGCGCCAGCAGCTTGACCGGGGAACCCAATCAGCCCCAGCATTTT. The chain recombines TRBV5-1 with TRBJ1-5; D call uncertain. CDR1 is SGHRS and CDR2 is YFSETQ in the germline V gene. The CDR3 has 15 residues. Trimming removed 1 base at V and 3 bases at J, with 11 bases between.

The V and J genes are TRBV19 and TRBJ1-1; perhaps TRBD1 as D (5 bases). The CDR3 covers 14 residues. V gave up 1 base and J gave up 5 bases, with 11 bases separating them. CDR1 LNHDA and CDR2 SQIVND come from the germline V gene (reference sequence). The CDR3 nucleotides read TGTGCCAGTAGTATAGGCCAGGGTAGGACTGAAGCTTTCTTT. Its translation is CASSIGQGRTEAFF.

This chain connects TRBV7-2 to TRBJ1-3, with 9 nucleotides matching TRBD1. CDR1 is SGHTA and CDR2 is FQGNSA in the germline V gene. Unmatched junction bases numbered 7, after V lost 1 base and J lost 3 bases. The CDR3 loop spans 17 amino acids. CDR3: CASSLGGQGSRGNTIYF. The CDR3 region has the DNA TGTGCCAGCAGCTTAGGGGGACAGGGTTCTCGTGGAAACACCATATATTTT.

V gene TRBV18 combines with J gene TRBJ2-2, with 10 positions matching TRBD1. The length of the CDR3 is 17 residues. Germline CDR1 and CDR2: KGHSH and LQKENI. Trimming removed 2 bases from V and 5 bases from J; junction bases left unmatched: 8. This CDR3 is CASSPFPGTGVTGELFF. The CDR3 DNA reads as TGTGCCAGCTCACCATTCCCCGGGACAGGGGTGACCGGGGAGCTGTTTTTT.

As DNA, the CDR3 is TGTGCCAGCAGCGCTCTAGGGAAGGGCCGGGGCACCGGGGAGCTGTTTTTT. Its translation: CASSALGKGRGTGELFF. The chain carries TRBV7-9 and TRBJ2-2; TRBD2 is a possible D gene (5 bases). Trimming stripped 5 bases from V and 4 bases from J, with 20 bases between. This CDR3 spans 17 amino acids. CDR1 and CDR2 (germline): SEHNR, FQNEAQ (reference sequence).

This chain joins TRBV18 and TRBJ1-1; possibly TRBD1 for D (6 bases). CDR3 length: 16 amino acids. Germline CDR1 and CDR2: KGHSH and LQKENI. V shed 2 bases and J shed 1 base, with 14 bases lying between them. The DNA for the CDR3 is TGTGCCAGCTCACCAGGGCGAGGGGGATGGAACACTGAAGCTTTCTTT. It codes for CASSPGRGGWNTEAFF. The full variable domain, its missing parts supplied by reference TRBV18 and TRBJ1-1, is NAGVMQNPRHLVRRRGQEARLRCSPMKGHSHVYWYRQLPEEGLKFMVYLQKENIIDESGMPKERFSAEFPKEGPSILRIQQVVRGDSAAYFCASSPGRGGWNTEAFFGQGTRLTVV.

V usage is TRBV28 and J usage is TRBJ2-7; no clear D gene. V gave up 7 bases and J gave up 2 bases, with 15 bases separating them. The CDR3 is 14 amino acids. The germline CDR1 and CDR2 sequences are MDHEN and SYDVKM. The CDR3 DNA sequence: TGTGCCAGCACCGCCTCCGACTCGGCCTACGAGCAGTACTTC. This codes for CASTASDSAYEQYF.

The rearrangement uses TRBV5-5 and TRBJ1-4; 7 bases agree with TRBD1. V lost 6 bases and J lost 3; bases outside the gene matches: 11. This CDR3 has 16 amino acids. Germline loops: CDR1 SGHKS, CDR2 YYEKEE (reference sequence). Here the CDR3 reads CASTLNRGTANEKLFF. DNA of the CDR3: TGTGCCAGCACCCTAAATCGTGGGACAGCTAATGAAAAACTGTTTTTT.

The chain has TRBV28 and TRBJ1-2; D perhaps matches TRBD1 (6 bases). V was shortened by 3 bases and J by 9 bases, with 14 bases between the two germline ends. Germline V gene lookup returns CDR1 MDHEN and CDR2 SYDVKM. CDR3 length: 13 amino acids. CDR3 nucleotides: TGTGCCAGCAGTTTGGGGCAGGGGATTAGCTACACCTTC. This codes for CASSLGQGISYTF.

The J gene is TRBJ1-4, the V gene TRBV7-6; 8 bases match TRBD1. With 1 base clipped from V and 4 bases from J, the junction kept 8 bases outside the gene matches. Looked up from germline, CDR1 is SGHVS and CDR2 is FNYEAQ. CDR3 size: 17 residues. The CDR3 DNA is TGTGCCAGCAGCTTAGAATCCAGGACAGGGCGTAATGAAAAACTGTTTTTT. Amino acids: CASSLESRTGRNEKLFF. Together with reference TRBV7-6 and TRBJ1-4, the CDR3 gives the full variable domain: GAGVSQSPRYKVTKRGQDVALRCDPISGHVSLYWYRQALGQGPEFLTYFNYEAQQDKSGLPNDRFSAERPEGSISTLTIQRTEQRDSAMYRCASSLESRTGRNEKLFFGSGTQLSVL.

The chain employs TRBV5-1 and TRBJ2-5; TRBD2 aligns across 7 bases. The junction had 8 bases not matched to a gene; V was cut back by 1 base and J by 5 bases. CDR3 length equals 15 residues. Germline lookup yields CDR1 SGHRS and CDR2 YFSETQ. This CDR3 reads CASSLSAGVVETQYF. As DNA, the CDR3 is TGCGCCAGCAGCTTGAGTGCGGGAGTAGTGGAGACCCAGTACTTC.

V usage is TRBV4-1 and J usage is TRBJ1-3, with D tentatively TRBD1 (5 bases). V was trimmed by 0 bases and J by 2 bases, leaving 11 bases between them. The CDR3 consists of 16 residues. The germline gives CDR1 MGHRA, CDR2 YSYEKL. The CDR3 bases are TGCGCCAGCAGCCAAGATAGGAGGGGCCCTGGAAACACCATATATTTT. The encoded protein is CASSQDRRGPGNTIYF.

This clone was seen once. The V call is TRBV30, the J call TRBJ2-6; D gene unclear. The CDR3 extends over 14 amino acids. V was cut by 3 bases and J by 2 bases, with 8 bases left in between. CDR1 and CDR2 from the germline V gene are GTSNPN and SVGIG (reference sequence). The CDR3 spells CAWSSDTGANVLTF. CDR3 sequence (DNA): TGTGCCTGGAGCTCCGACACTGGGGCCAACGTCCTGACTTTC. Looking up the rest from reference TRBV30 and TRBJ2-6 gives the full variable domain: SQTIHQWPATLVQPVGSPLSLECTVEGTSNPNLYWYRQAAGRGLQLLFYSVGIGQISSEVPQNLSASRPQDRQFILSSKKLLLSDSGFYLCAWSSDTGANVLTFGAGSRLTVL.

This sequence joins TRBV5-4 and TRBJ2-5, with unresolved D. CDR3 size: 13 residues. The germline gives CDR1 SGHNT, CDR2 YYREEE (reference sequence). Trimming removed 1 base at V and 2 bases at J, with 6 bases between. In nucleotides, the CDR3 is TGTGCCAGCAGCTTGCTTCCACAAGAGACCCAGTACTTC. Its protein product is CASSLLPQETQYF.

The V and J genes are TRBV2 and TRBJ2-5; 7 bases agree with TRBD2. The J segment lost 5 bases and the V segment lost 0 bases, leaving 6 bases of the junction unmatched. From germline, CDR1 is SNHLY and CDR2 FYNNEI. The CDR3 is 15 amino acids. CDR3 bases: TGTGCCAGCAGTGAAGCGCTGGGGCGGGGGGAGACCCAGTACTTC. Protein product: CASSEALGRGETQYF.

This clone was seen more than once but under ten times. The chain carries TRBV4-1 and TRBJ1-1; unclear D gene. V dropped 1 base and J dropped 3 bases, with 12 bases sitting between them. This CDR3 has 15 amino acids. In germline, CDR1 is MGHRA, CDR2 YSYEKL. The CDR3 region has the DNA TGCGCCAGCAGCCAAGTCGCTCCGGCGGACACTGAAGCTTTCTTT. Amino acid sequence: CASSQVAPADTEAFF.

The chain employs TRBV14 and TRBJ2-7; D remains unclear. Germline V gene lookup returns CDR1 SGHDN and CDR2 FVKESK. The V gene lost 4 bases and the J gene lost 0 bases, with 22 bases spanning the gap. This CDR3 spans 18 amino acids. This CDR3 reads CASSLRRIRKESSYEQYF. As DNA, the CDR3 is TGTGCCAGCAGCCTTAGACGGATAAGGAAAGAAAGCTCCTACGAGCAGTACTTC.

This chain links TRBV19 with TRBJ2-3, with 14 positions matching TRBD2. The ends lost 5 bases at V and 0 bases at J; junction bases unmatched: 7. CDR1 is LNHDA and CDR2 is SQIVND in the germline V gene (reference sequence). The CDR3 has 18 residues. CDR3 protein: CASSGLAGGVGSTDTQYF. The CDR3 nucleotides are TGTGCCAGTAGTGGACTAGCGGGGGGTGTGGGGAGCACAGATACGCAGTATTTT.

This chain connects TRBV5-5 to TRBJ1-5, with 8 bases that match TRBD1. Germline V CDR1 and CDR2: SGHKS, YYEKEE (reference sequence). The CDR3 covers 16 residues. Germline trimming cut 0 bases from V and 6 bases from J; bases unmatched to any gene: 8. The CDR3 sequence: CASSLGWDGQGQPQHF. The CDR3 bases are TGTGCCAGCAGCTTGGGATGGGACGGACAGGGTCAGCCCCAGCATTTT.

The chain combines TRBV15 with TRBJ1-2; D call uncertain. The V and J ends lost 4 bases and 8 bases respectively, with 14 bases between them. The CDR3 length is 13 residues. Per germline, CDR1 LNHNV and CDR2 YYDKDF (reference sequence). In DNA, the CDR3 is TGTGCCACCAGCATGAGCTCGGGGTTAGGCTACACCTTC. It specifies CATSMSSGLGYTF.

CDR3 bases: TGCGCCAGCAGCCAAGGTCCAGGGACCCACGAGCAGTACTTC. Its translation is CASSQGPGTHEQYF. This chain joins TRBV4-1 and TRBJ2-7, with D perhaps assigned TRBD1 or TRBD2 (5 bases each). The V and J ends lost 1 base and 5 bases respectively, with 12 bases between them. There are 14 residues in the CDR3. Germline V lookup: CDR1 MGHRA, CDR2 YSYEKL.

This chain joins TRBV11-2 and TRBJ2-1; 8 bases align to TRBD2. V was clipped by 5 bases and J by 6 bases; unmatched bases: 6. The germline V gene encodes CDR1 SGHAT and CDR2 FQNNGV. CDR3 length equals 14 residues. The CDR3 region is CASSPGRASNEQFF. As DNA, the CDR3 is TGTGCCAGCAGCCCCGGGAGGGCGAGCAATGAGCAGTTCTTC.

CDR3 sequence (DNA): TGTGCCAGCACCCCTACCTCTGATACGCAGTATTTT. Translation gives CASTPTSDTQYF. The chain links TRBV28 to TRBJ2-3, with D unresolved. Trimming took 7 bases from V and 6 from J, leaving 11 bases between them. The germline V gene encodes CDR1 MDHEN and CDR2 SYDVKM. The CDR3 covers 12 residues.

This clone was seen more than once but under ten times. The J gene is TRBJ1-1, the V gene TRBV10-2; D remains ambiguous. Germline lookup yields CDR1 WSHSY and CDR2 SAAADI. Between the trimmed V and J ends, which lost 2 bases and 2 bases, there was a span of 3 bases. This CDR3 contains 12 residues. The CDR3 DNA reads as TGCGCCAGCAGTGAGGGAAACACTGAAGCTTTCTTT. It translates to CASSEGNTEAFF.